This T cell receptor (beta chain) was sequenced in a study of T-cell memory formation after mild COVID-19. In germline, CDR1 is MNHEY, CDR2 SVGEGT. Trimming shortened V by 4 bases and J by 6 bases, and 9 bases separated the two germline ends. The CDR3 spans 13 residues. TCRdb redid the calling of the 5' RACE reads with MiXCR, one entry per CDR3 protein. This table holds fewer than 300,000 distinct CDR3 sequences, around 17% found once. Sequencing used PBMCs or a T cell subset sorted from them (not recorded which). This chain joins TRBV6-2 or TRBV6-3 and TRBJ1-4, with no clear D. The TCR comes from a man between 18 and 35 years old who had mild COVID-19 (a few samples of this study predate the infection). Cell type and time point are not known. CDR3 residues: CASSSWRDEKLFF. CDR3 DNA: TGTGCCAGCAGTTCATGGCGAGATGAAAAACTGTTTTTT.